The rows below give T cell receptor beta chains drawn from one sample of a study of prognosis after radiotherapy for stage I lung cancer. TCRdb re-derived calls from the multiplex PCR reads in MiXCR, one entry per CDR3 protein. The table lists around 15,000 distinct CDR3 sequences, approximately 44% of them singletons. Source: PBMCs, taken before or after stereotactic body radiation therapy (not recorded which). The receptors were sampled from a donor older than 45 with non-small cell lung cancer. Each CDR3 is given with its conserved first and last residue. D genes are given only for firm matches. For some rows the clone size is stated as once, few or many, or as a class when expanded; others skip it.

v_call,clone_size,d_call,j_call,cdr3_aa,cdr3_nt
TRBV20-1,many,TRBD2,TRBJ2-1,CSAFRGGYNEQFF,TGCAGTGCCTTCCGGGGGGGTTACAATGAGCAGTTCTTC
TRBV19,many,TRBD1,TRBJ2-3,CASSIGRDRSPSTQYF,TGTGCCAGTAGTATAGGTAGGGACAGGTCCCCCAGTACGCAGTATTTT
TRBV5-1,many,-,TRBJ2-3,CASSLEDRSFADTQYF,TGCGCCAGCAGCTTGGAGGACAGAAGTTTTGCAGATACGCAGTATTTT
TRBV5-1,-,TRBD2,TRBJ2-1,CASSRGLATGNEQFF,TGCGCCAGCAGCAGGGGACTAGCAACCGGCAATGAGCAGTTCTTC
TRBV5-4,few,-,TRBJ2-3,CASSRIAQEDTQYF,TGTGCCAGCAGCCGAATTGCGCAAGAAGATACGCAGTATTTT
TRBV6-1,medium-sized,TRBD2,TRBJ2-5,CASSIRLAGILQETQYF,TGTGCCAGCAGTATCCGACTAGCGGGAATTCTCCAAGAGACCCAGTACTTC
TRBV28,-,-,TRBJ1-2,CASRVGKVDYTF,TGTGCCAGCAGGGTCGGGAAGGTTGACTACACCTTC
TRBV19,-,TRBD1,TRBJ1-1,CASSAWTGFNTKAFF,TGTGCCAGTAGTGCCTGGACAGGATTTAACACTAAGGCTTTCTTT
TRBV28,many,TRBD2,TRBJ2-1,CASSLGLRGGLSGNEQFF,TGTGCCAGCAGTTTAGGGTTACGGGGGGGCCTTTCGGGCAATGAGCAGTTCTTC
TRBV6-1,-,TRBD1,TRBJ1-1,CASSQGQGATEAFF,TGTGCCAGCAGTCAGGGACAGGGAGCGACTGAAGCTTTCTTT
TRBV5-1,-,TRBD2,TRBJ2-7,CASRTGTSYEQYF,TGCGCCAGCAGGACCGGGACTAGCTACGAGCAGTACTTC
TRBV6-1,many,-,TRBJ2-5,CASQKWGETQYF,TGTGCCAGCCAAAAATGGGGGGAGACCCAGTACTTC
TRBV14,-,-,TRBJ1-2,CESSQVPTGLYGYTF,TGTGAAAGCAGCCAAGTACCGACGGGGTTATATGGCTACACCTTC
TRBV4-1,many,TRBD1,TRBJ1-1,CASSQPYVRQGSDTEAFF,TGCGCCAGCAGCCAACCCTACGTACGACAGGGTTCGGACACTGAAGCTTTCTTT
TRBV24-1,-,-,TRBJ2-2,CATSVRGQAGELFF,TGTGCCACCAGTGTTCGGGGGCAGGCCGGGGAGCTGTTTTTT
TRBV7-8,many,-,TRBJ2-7,CASSPPRVNEQYF,TGTGCCAGCTCCCCCCCCAGGGTCAACGAGCAGTACTTC
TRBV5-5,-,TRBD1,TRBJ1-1,CASSFGYTGGPEAFF,TGTGCCAGCAGCTTCGGGTATACAGGGGGCCCTGAAGCTTTCTTT
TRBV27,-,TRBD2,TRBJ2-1,CASSLSGVTYNEQFF,TGTGCCAGCAGTTTAAGCGGGGTCACCTACAATGAGCAGTTCTTC
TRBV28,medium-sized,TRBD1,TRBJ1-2,CASSSPRDRRSYGYTF,TGTGCCAGCAGTTCCCCACGGGACAGGAGGAGCTATGGCTACACCTTC
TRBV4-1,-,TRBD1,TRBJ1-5,CASSQAGTGPPQHF,TGCGCCAGCAGCCAAGCGGGGACAGGGCCGCCCCAGCATTTT
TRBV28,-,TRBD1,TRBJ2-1,CASREPGQGAIEQFF,TGTGCCAGCAGGGAGCCCGGTCAGGGGGCTATTGAGCAGTTCTTC
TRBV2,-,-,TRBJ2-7,CASSSIAGMGNEQYF,TGTGCCAGCAGTTCTATTGCGGGGATGGGGAACGAGCAGTACTTC
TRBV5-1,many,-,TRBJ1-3,CASSPGQSNSGNTIYF,TGCGCCAGCAGCCCTGGACAGTCTAACTCTGGAAACACCATATATTTT
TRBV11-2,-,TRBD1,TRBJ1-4,CASSLGGTGEKLFF,TGTGCCAGCAGCTTAGGCGGGACAGGCGAAAAACTGTTTTTT
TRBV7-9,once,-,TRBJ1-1,CASSLGPLNTEAFF,TGTGCCAGCAGCTTAGGGCCGCTGAACACTGAAGCTTTCTTT
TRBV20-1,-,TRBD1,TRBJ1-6,CSACGQGGPLHF,TGCAGCGCTTGTGGACAGGGGGGACCCCTCCACTTT
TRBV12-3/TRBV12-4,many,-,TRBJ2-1,CASSIYRSGEQFF,TGTGCCAGCAGTATATACAGGTCGGGTGAGCAGTTCTTC
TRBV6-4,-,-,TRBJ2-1,CASSGSSEGEQFF,TGTGCCAGCAGTGGGTCTTCGGAGGGTGAGCAGTTCTTC
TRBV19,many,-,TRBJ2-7,CASSPRGRDEQYF,TGTGCCAGTAGTCCTCGGGGGCGAGACGAGCAGTACTTC
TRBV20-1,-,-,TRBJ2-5,CSARDTAPQETQYF,TGCAGTGCTAGAGATACGGCGCCCCAAGAGACCCAGTACTTC
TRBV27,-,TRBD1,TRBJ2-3,CASSLFGGQGGSDTQYF,TGTGCCAGCAGTTTATTCGGAGGACAGGGAGGCTCAGATACGCAGTATTTT
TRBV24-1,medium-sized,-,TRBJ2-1,CATSDAAPGSYNEQFF,TGTGCCACCAGTGACGCGGCCCCGGGCTCCTACAATGAGCAGTTCTTC
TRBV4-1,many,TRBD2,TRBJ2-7,CASSFGLADYEQYF,TGCGCCAGCAGCTTCGGACTAGCCGACTACGAGCAGTACTTC
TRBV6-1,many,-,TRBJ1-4,CASRGTSGRANEKLFF,TGTGCCAGCAGAGGGACGTCGGGGAGGGCTAATGAAAAACTGTTTTTT
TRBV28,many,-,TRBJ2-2,CASSFRGTGELFF,TGTGCCAGCAGTTTTCGGGGGACCGGGGAGCTGTTTTTT